The next 14 T cell receptor beta chains were all read from a single sample in a study of human T cells and chemical hapten exposure. TCRdb re-analysed the RACE reads in MiXCR, keeping a single row per CDR3 protein. The sample carries 95,000 or so distinct CDR3 sequences, about 10% recorded once. As for time point: patch test 2, 6 weeks after DPC sensitization. Treatment specified: therapeutic diphenylcyclopropenone sensitization with weekly scalp DPC. This material consisted of whole blood, taken in connection with sensitization to the hapten diphenylcyclopropenone (DPC). Every receptor here comes from a woman aged 40 to 50 with alopecia areata. Some clones in this sample may be carry-over from other donors' samples.

V gene TRBV29-1 combines with J gene TRBJ2-5; TRBD1 agrees at 7 bases. With V trimmed by 6 bases and J by 4 bases, 5 bases remained unmatched. The CDR3 contains 12 residues. From germline, CDR1 is SQVTM and CDR2 ANQGSEA. For the CDR3, the DNA is TGCAGCGTCCCGACAGGGAGAGAGACCCAGTACTTC. This codes for CSVPTGRETQYF.

This clonotype came up many times. This chain joins TRBV7-8 and TRBJ1-5, with unresolved D. Trimming shortened V by 5 bases and J by 5 bases, and 13 bases separated the two germline ends. This CDR3 contains 14 residues. In germline, CDR1 is SGHVS, CDR2 FQNEAQ. The CDR3 spells CASSLEGLYQPQHF. As DNA, the CDR3 is TGTGCCAGCAGCCTAGAGGGTCTTTATCAGCCCCAGCATTTT.

In regard to this clonotype: Since a much larger clone is just one base distant, this may be a read error. V usage is TRBV18 and J usage is TRBJ2-1; the D gene could be TRBD1 or TRBD2 (5 bases each). The CDR3 runs 16 residues. Germline loops: CDR1 KGHSH, CDR2 LQKENI. The DNA for the CDR3 is TGTGCCTGCTCACCACTTCCTACCGGTGGGGGTAATGAGCAGTTCTTC. Its protein is CACSPLPTGGGNEQFF.

V is TRBV28 and J is TRBJ2-5; D gene ambiguous. The length of the CDR3 is 12 residues. The V end was cut by 1 base, the J end by 9 bases, with 9 bases between. Germline CDR1 and CDR2: MDHEN and SYDVKM. In DNA, the CDR3 is TGTGCCAGCAGTTTATCACAATCCCCCCAGTACTTC. The encoded protein is CASSLSQSPQYF. The full variable domain, with the rest looked up from reference TRBV28 and TRBJ2-5, is DVKVTQSSRYLVKRTGEKVFLECVQDMDHENMFWYRQDPGLGLRLIYFSYDVKMKEKGDIPEGYSVSREKKERFSLILESASTNQTSMYLCASSLSQSPQYFGPGTRLLVL.

This clonotype was detected only a few times. The genes are TRBV7-9 and TRBJ1-1; no clear D. Germline CDR1 and CDR2: SEHNR and FQNEAQ (reference sequence). Deletions cut 5 bases from V and 2 bases from J, with 3 bases between. CDR3 size: 11 residues. DNA for the CDR3: TGTGCCAGCAGCGCTAACACTGAAGCTTTCTTT. Translation gives CASSANTEAFF.

This chain joins TRBV9 and TRBJ2-1; possible D gene TRBD1, 6 bases. This CDR3 has 14 amino acids. Germline loops: CDR1 SGDLS, CDR2 YYNGEE. V was pared by 0 bases and J by 8 bases, with 12 bases between. In DNA, the CDR3 is TGTGCCAGCAGCGTAGGGGGGCTACCCGATGAGCAGTTCTTC. Its translation: CASSVGGLPDEQFF.

The rearrangement joins TRBV9 to TRBJ2-3; TRBD2 matches 8 bases. With V trimmed by 0 bases and J by 4 bases, 7 bases remained unmatched. Germline CDR1 is SGDLS and CDR2 is YYNGEE. The CDR3 has 16 amino acids. The CDR3 is CASSVGRGGRADTQYF. In nucleotides, the CDR3 is TGTGCCAGCAGCGTAGGTCGGGGGGGCCGCGCAGATACGCAGTATTTT.

Many counts were recorded for this clonotype. The V gene is TRBV18, the J gene TRBJ2-4; weak D call: TRBD1 (5 bases). This CDR3 comprises 13 residues. Germline loops: CDR1 KGHSH, CDR2 LQKENI. V dropped 2 bases and J dropped 8 bases, with 10 bases sitting between them. CDR3 nucleotides: TGTGCCAGCTCACCATCGAAAGGGGACATTCAGTACTTC. Residues: CASSPSKGDIQYF. The full variable domain, with the rest looked up from reference TRBV18 and TRBJ2-4, is NAGVMQNPRHLVRRRGQEARLRCSPMKGHSHVYWYRQLPEEGLKFMVYLQKENIIDESGMPKERFSAEFPKEGPSILRIQQVVRGDSAAYFCASSPSKGDIQYFGAGTRLSVL.

This clonotype was found many times. The chain uses TRBV2 and TRBJ1-2; 9 bases are a match to TRBD1. The trim removed 6 bases at V and 8 bases at J, leaving 10 bases unmatched. Germline loops: CDR1 SNHLY, CDR2 FYNNEI. This CDR3 region has 14 residues. The CDR3 is CASRDRDRVNGYTF. The DNA for the CDR3 is TGTGCCAGCAGGGACAGGGACAGGGTAAACGGCTACACCTTC. The whole variable domain, remainder taken from reference TRBV2 and TRBJ1-2, is EPEVTQTPSHQVTQMGQEVILRCVPISNHLYFYWYRQILGQKVEFLVSFYNNEISEKSEIFDDQFSVERPDGSNFTLKIRSTKLEDSAMYFCASRDRDRVNGYTFGSGTRLTVV.

This clonotype was seen at least ten times. This chain joins TRBV29-1 and TRBJ1-1; 7 positions match TRBD1. Trimming at V came to 6 bases and at J to 7 bases, leaving 20 bases not matched to a gene. The CDR3 has 16 amino acids. Germline values: CDR1 SQVTM, CDR2 ANQGSEA. CDR3 sequence (DNA): TGCAGCGTGACGAAAACCCTAACAGGGGTAGAGGGTGAAGCTTTCTTT. Its translation is CSVTKTLTGVEGEAFF.

The chain combines TRBV12-3 or TRBV12-4 with TRBJ2-3; TRBD1 matches at 8 bases. V was pared by 10 bases and J by 6 bases, with 9 bases of the junction left unmatched. This CDR3 comprises 13 residues. The CDR3 loop is CATQTGDSDTQYF. DNA for the CDR3: TGTGCCACCCAGACAGGGGATTCGGATACGCAGTATTTT.

This clonotype occurred many times. This chain uses TRBV12-3 or TRBV12-4 with TRBJ1-2; D not resolved. V was cut by 6 bases and J by 6 bases, with 14 bases left in between. This CDR3 spans 13 amino acids. The CDR3 protein is CASSLQLTNGYTF. CDR3 nucleotides: TGTGCCAGCAGCCTACAGTTAACTAATGGCTACACCTTC.

This clonotype came up many times. The chain carries TRBV27 and TRBJ1-2; a possible D gene is TRBD1 (5 bases). From germline, CDR1 is MNHEY and CDR2 SMNVEV (reference sequence). CDR3 length: 14 residues. V shed 5 bases and J shed 1 base, with 11 bases lying between them. DNA for the CDR3: TGTGCCAGCAGTCAATGGGGGGATAACTATGGCTACACCTTC. It yields the protein CASSQWGDNYGYTF.

The chain employs TRBV20-1 and TRBJ2-1; D might be TRBD2 (5 bases). Per germline, CDR1 DFQATT and CDR2 SNEGSKA (reference sequence). CDR3 length equals 12 residues. V was trimmed by 6 bases and J by 7 bases, leaving 13 bases between them. The CDR3 loop reads CSAHEGWNEQFF. The CDR3 DNA sequence: TGCAGTGCCCACGAGGGCTGGAATGAGCAGTTCTTC.